This T cell receptor beta chain is from a study of cytomegalovirus exposure and HLA in healthy donors. The trim removed 0 bases at V and 6 bases at J, leaving 6 bases unmatched. The germline gives CDR1 LNHNV, CDR2 YYDKDF (reference sequence). This CDR3 comprises 15 residues. The PCR had 60 Vbeta and 13 Jbeta primers. Sequenced by immunoSEQ multiplex PCR; TCRdb stores in-frame clones only, minus some. This sample yields about 98,000 clones, of which around 75% are seen a single time; around 9.9% belongs to the top ten. The material sequenced was PBMCs. The chain carries TRBV15 and TRBJ2-7; 9 bases fit TRBD1. The sequence was obtained from a man aged 18 to 29 in good health and CMV-seropositive. CDR3 sequence: CATSRDRGTGIEQYF. CDR3 sequence (DNA): TGTGCCACCAGCAGAGACCGCGGGACAGGGATCGAGCAGTACTTC.